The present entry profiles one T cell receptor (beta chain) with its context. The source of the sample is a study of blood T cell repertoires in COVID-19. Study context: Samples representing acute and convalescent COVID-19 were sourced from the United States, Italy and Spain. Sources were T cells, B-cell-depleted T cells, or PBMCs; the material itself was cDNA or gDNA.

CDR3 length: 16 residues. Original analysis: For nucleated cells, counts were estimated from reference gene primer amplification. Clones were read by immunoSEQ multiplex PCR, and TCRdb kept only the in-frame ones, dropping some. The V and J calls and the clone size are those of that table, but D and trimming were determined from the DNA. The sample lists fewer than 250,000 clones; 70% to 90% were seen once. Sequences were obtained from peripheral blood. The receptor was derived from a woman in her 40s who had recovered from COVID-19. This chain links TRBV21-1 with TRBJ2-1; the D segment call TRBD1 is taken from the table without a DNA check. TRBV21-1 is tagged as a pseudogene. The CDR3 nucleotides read TGTGCCAGCAGCAATCAGGGGGCGGAAAATTGTAATGAGCAGTTCTTC. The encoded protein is CASSNQGAENCNEQFF.